Below are 8 T cell receptor beta chains sequenced from a single sample in a study of identical twins. TCRdb called the 5' RACE reads again in MiXCR, with one record for every CDR3 protein. This repertoire shows about 480,000 distinct CDR3 sequences, over 12% found once; its top ten account for around 0.57%. The sample was also linked to a second study, of yellow fever vaccine responses in identical twins.

The sequencing sample was made of CD4+ T cells sorted from blood. These receptor sequences come from a woman younger than 30 in good health.

This clonotype came up a few times. The V gene is TRBV12-3 or TRBV12-4, the J gene TRBJ1-1, with D perhaps matching TRBD1 (5 bases). The CDR3 runs 14 residues. The ends were cut back, 2 bases at V and 11 bases at J, with 18 bases in the middle. The CDR3 region is CASSLKGRVPAAFF. The DNA for the CDR3 is TGTGCCAGCAGTTTAAAGGGACGTGTACCGGCTGCTTTCTTT.

This clonotype has more than one count but fewer than ten. The rearrangement joins TRBV25-1 to TRBJ2-3; D possibly corresponds to TRBD1 (6 bases). V lost 6 bases and J lost 5, with 12 bases in between. The germline gives CDR1 MGHDK, CDR2 SYGVNS. The CDR3 has 13 residues. DNA for the CDR3: TGTGCCAGCAGAATGGGGGCGGGAGATACGCAGTATTTT. This codes for CASRMGAGDTQYF.

The chain employs TRBV20-1 and TRBJ2-7; 8 bases align to TRBD2. V gave up 0 bases and J gave up 3 bases; unmatched junction bases: 16. Germline CDR1 is DFQATT and CDR2 is SNEGSKA (reference sequence). CDR3 length: 18 amino acids. The CDR3 reads CSARDSSVRLARGYEQYF. CDR3 nucleotide sequence: TGCAGTGCTAGAGATTCAAGCGTCCGACTAGCGAGGGGCTACGAGCAGTACTTC.

The V and J genes are TRBV5-6 and TRBJ2-5; no reliable D call. Trimming shortened V by 3 bases and J by 1 base, and 10 bases separated the two germline ends. The CDR3 has 14 residues. Germline lookup yields CDR1 SGHDT and CDR2 YYEEEE. The CDR3 DNA reads as TGTGCCAGCAGCTCGCGACGGATCCAAGAGACCCAGTACTTC. Protein product: CASSSRRIQETQYF.

The chain has TRBV12-3 or TRBV12-4 and TRBJ2-1, with D perhaps assigned TRBD1 or TRBD2 (6 bases each). Trimming stripped 6 bases from V and 2 bases from J, with 26 bases between. The CDR3 length is 19 residues. DNA for the CDR3: TGTGCCAGCAGCTCGGAGGGGGGACGGTGGGGGCTTCCCTACAATGAGCAGTTCTTC. Its translation is CASSSEGGRWGLPYNEQFF.

This clonotype appeared a few times. The V and J genes are TRBV20-1 and TRBJ2-1; D might be TRBD2 (7 bases). The V gene's germline CDR1 is DFQATT and CDR2 SNEGSKA (reference sequence). CDR3 length: 13 amino acids. The DNA of the CDR3 is TGCAGCCTATCGGGGGGCTTTCACAATGAGCAGTTCTTC. It is translated as CSLSGGFHNEQFF.

This clonotype has a handful of counts. The rearrangement uses TRBV9 and TRBJ2-1; 11 nucleotides agree with TRBD2. The CDR3 is 15 residues long. Germline CDR1 SGDLS, CDR2 YYNGEE. The V and J ends lost 7 bases and 7 bases, in that order; junction bases with no gene match: 10. The CDR3 nucleotides read TGTGCCAGCTCCGGGACTAGCGGTCTATGGAATGAGCAGTTCTTC. Its translation: CASSGTSGLWNEQFF. The full variable domain, rest sourced from reference TRBV9 and TRBJ2-1, is DSGVTQTPKHLITATGQRVTLRCSPRSGDLSVYWYQQSLDQGLQFLIQYYNGEERAKGNILERFSAQQFPDLHSELNLSSLELGDSALYFCASSGTSGLWNEQFFGPGTRLTVL.

This clonotype has more than one count but fewer than ten. The J gene is TRBJ2-3, the V gene TRBV30; 12 bases agree with TRBD2. Germline values: CDR1 GTSNPN, CDR2 SVGIG (reference sequence). The V gene end was trimmed by 4 bases and the J gene end by 3 bases; junction bases not matched to a gene: 5. This CDR3 has 15 residues. CDR3 sequence (DNA): TGTGCCTGGACATCTAGCGGGGGGGCGACAGATACGCAGTATTTT. This codes for CAWTSSGGATDTQYF.